Following are 10 T cell receptor beta chains from one sample sequenced in a study of shared clonotypes between healthy human individuals. The repertoire was sequenced with immunoSEQ multiplex PCR; TCRdb's copy has only in-frame clones and lacks some. The table shows fewer than 400,000 clones, with under 80% occurring only once. What was sequenced was memory CD4+ T cells sorted from blood. The subset here: CD45RA-negative fraction. Receptor source: a man in his thirties or forties in good health.

This clone has more than one count but fewer than ten. This rearrangement joins TRBV9 to TRBJ2-1; D unclear. CDR1 is SGDLS, CDR2 YYNGEE, per germline. V was cut by 4 bases and J by 2 bases, with 13 bases left in between. CDR3 size: 15 residues. CDR3 residues: CASSFSTDPYNEQFF. The DNA of the CDR3 is TGTGCCAGCAGCTTTTCGACGGACCCCTACAATGAGCAGTTCTTC.

Concerning this clone: The same CDR3 also results from other DNA sequences found in this sample. The J gene is TRBJ2-3, the V gene TRBV2; D is ambiguous. This CDR3 is built from 14 residues. Trimming cost V 5 bases and J 2 bases, with 11 bases left between them. Looked up from germline, CDR1 is SNHLY and CDR2 is FYNNEI. In DNA, the CDR3 is TGTGCCAGCAGTAATCGCGCTTTCACAGATACGCAGTATTTT. Its translation is CASSNRAFTDTQYF.

The V call is TRBV5-8, the J call TRBJ1-4, with D hard to call. V dropped 2 bases and J dropped 3 bases, with 11 bases sitting between them. CDR1 and CDR2 from the germline V gene are SGHTS and YDEGEE. The length of the CDR3 is 15 residues. The CDR3 sequence: CASSLSRTSNEKLFF. DNA of the CDR3: TGTGCCAGCAGCTTAAGTCGGACCTCTAATGAAAAACTGTTTTTT.

The V gene is TRBV6-5, the J gene TRBJ1-5; a weak D match, TRBD1 (5 bases). The V end lost 8 bases, the J end lost 2 bases, and 13 bases lay between the germline ends. Per germline, CDR1 MNHEY and CDR2 SVGAGI. The CDR3 runs to 14 residues. Here the CDR3 reads CASSGHTGNQPQHF. CDR3 nucleotides: TGTGCCAGCTCAGGACATACGGGCAATCAGCCCCAGCATTTT.

This clone appeared a few times. This chain uses TRBV4-2 with TRBJ1-4; TRBD1 matches 8 bases. Looked up from germline, CDR1 is LGHNA and CDR2 is YNFKEQ. Trimming at V came to 5 bases and at J to 14 bases, leaving 10 bases not matched to a gene. The CDR3 covers 13 residues. CDR3 coding DNA: TGTGCCAGCAGCACCGCGACAGGGGCTGGGCTGTTTTTT. Translated: CASSTATGAGLFF.

The J gene is TRBJ2-5, the V gene TRBV6-1; a weak D match, TRBD2 (6 bases). V gave up 2 bases and J gave up 4 bases, with 14 bases separating them. The CDR3 is 15 residues long. Per germline, CDR1 MNHNS and CDR2 SASEGT. The CDR3 protein is CASSEMEGWGETQYF. As DNA, the CDR3 is TGTGCCAGCAGTGAAATGGAGGGATGGGGAGAGACCCAGTACTTC.

To note about this clone: This sample includes further DNA sequences coding for the same CDR3. The rearrangement links TRBV2 to TRBJ2-2, with D uncertain. Germline V gene sequence: CDR1 SNHLY, CDR2 FYNNEI. CDR3 size: 13 residues. V lost 7 bases and J lost 1, with 7 bases in between. The DNA for the CDR3 is TGTGCCAGCAATTCTGGGAACACCGGGGAGCTGTTTTTT. It is translated as CASNSGNTGELFF.

The chain uses TRBV20-1 and TRBJ2-1; D is unresolved. The ends were cut back, 7 bases at V and 6 bases at J, with 7 bases in the middle. This CDR3 spans 10 amino acids. The V gene's germline CDR1 is DFQATT and CDR2 SNEGSKA (reference sequence). The CDR3 region is CSVRRNEQFF. CDR3 nucleotides: TGCAGTGTCCGGCGCAATGAGCAGTTCTTC.

This clone has only a few counts. The genes are TRBV5-6 and TRBJ2-5, with D possibly being TRBD2 (5 bases). The V gene's germline CDR1 is SGHDT and CDR2 YYEEEE. Trimming left V 0 bases short and J 4 bases short, with 13 bases between. The CDR3 runs 15 residues. The CDR3 reads CASSLVASGRETQYF. For the CDR3, the DNA is TGTGCCAGCAGCTTGGTGGCAAGCGGACGAGAGACCCAGTACTTC. Drawing the rest from reference TRBV5-6 and TRBJ2-5, the complete variable domain is DAGVTQSPTHLIKTRGQQVTLRCSPKSGHDTVSWYQQALGQGPQFIFQYYEEEERQRGNFPDRFSGHQFPNYSSELNVNALLLGDSALYLCASSLVASGRETQYFGPGTRLLVL.

This CDR3 is CASSVQGSNQPQHF. The CDR3 coding sequence is TGTGCCAGCAGCGTACAGGGCAGCAATCAGCCCCAGCATTTT. J is TRBJ1-5 and V is TRBV2; possible D gene TRBD1, 6 bases. CDR3 length: 14 residues. Germline V CDR1 and CDR2: SNHLY, FYNNEI. Trimming left V 6 bases short and J 1 base short, with 10 bases between.